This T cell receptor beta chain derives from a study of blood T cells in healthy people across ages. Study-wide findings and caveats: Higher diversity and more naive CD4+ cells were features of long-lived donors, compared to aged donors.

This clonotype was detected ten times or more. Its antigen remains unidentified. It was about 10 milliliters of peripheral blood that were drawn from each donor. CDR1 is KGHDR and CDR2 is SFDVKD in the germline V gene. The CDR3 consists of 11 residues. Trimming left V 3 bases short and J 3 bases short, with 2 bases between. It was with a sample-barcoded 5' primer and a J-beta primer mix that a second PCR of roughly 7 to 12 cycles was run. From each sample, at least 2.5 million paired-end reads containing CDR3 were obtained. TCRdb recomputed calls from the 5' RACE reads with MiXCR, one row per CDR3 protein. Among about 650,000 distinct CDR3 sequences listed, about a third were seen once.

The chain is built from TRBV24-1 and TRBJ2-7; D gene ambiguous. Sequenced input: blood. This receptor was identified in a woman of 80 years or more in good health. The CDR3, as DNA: TGTGCCACCAGTGATGGCTACGAGCAGTACTTC. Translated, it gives CATSDGYEQYF.